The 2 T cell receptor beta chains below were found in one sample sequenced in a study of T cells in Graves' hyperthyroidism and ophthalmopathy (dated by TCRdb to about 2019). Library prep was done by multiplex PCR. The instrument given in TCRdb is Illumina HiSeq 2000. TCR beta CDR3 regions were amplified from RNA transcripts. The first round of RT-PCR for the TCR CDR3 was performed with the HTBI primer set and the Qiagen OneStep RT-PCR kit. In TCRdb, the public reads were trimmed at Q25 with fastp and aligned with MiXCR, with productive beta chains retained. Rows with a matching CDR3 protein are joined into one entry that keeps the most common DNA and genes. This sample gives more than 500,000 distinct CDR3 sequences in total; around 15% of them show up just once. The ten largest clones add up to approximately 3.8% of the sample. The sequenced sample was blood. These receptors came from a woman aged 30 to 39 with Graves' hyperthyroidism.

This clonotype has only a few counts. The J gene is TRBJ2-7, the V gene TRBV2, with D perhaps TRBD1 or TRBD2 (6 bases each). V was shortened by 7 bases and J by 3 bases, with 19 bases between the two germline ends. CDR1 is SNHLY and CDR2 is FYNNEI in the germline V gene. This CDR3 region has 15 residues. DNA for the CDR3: TGTGCCAGCAAGTTTGAACTAGGGGGGCTCTACGAGCAGTACTTC. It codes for CASKFELGGLYEQYF.

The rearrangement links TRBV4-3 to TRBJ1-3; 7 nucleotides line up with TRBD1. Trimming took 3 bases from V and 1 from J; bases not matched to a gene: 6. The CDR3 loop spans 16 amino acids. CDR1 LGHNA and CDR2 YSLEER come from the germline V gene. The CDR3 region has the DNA TGCGCCAGCAGCCATAACAGACAGGGATCTGGAAACACCATATATTTT. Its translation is CASSHNRQGSGNTIYF.